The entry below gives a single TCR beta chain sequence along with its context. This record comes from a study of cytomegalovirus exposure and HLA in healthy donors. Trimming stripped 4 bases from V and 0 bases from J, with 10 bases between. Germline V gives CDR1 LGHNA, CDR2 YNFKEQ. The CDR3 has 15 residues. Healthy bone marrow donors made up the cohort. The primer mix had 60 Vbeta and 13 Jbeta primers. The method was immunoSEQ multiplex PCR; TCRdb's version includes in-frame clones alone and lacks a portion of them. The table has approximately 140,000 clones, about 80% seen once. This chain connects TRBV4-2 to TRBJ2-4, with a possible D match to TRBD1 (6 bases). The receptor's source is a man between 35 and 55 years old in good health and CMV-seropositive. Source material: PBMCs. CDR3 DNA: TGTGCCAGCAGCCCGGACAGTATAGCCAAAAACATTCAGTACTTC. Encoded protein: CASSPDSIAKNIQYF.